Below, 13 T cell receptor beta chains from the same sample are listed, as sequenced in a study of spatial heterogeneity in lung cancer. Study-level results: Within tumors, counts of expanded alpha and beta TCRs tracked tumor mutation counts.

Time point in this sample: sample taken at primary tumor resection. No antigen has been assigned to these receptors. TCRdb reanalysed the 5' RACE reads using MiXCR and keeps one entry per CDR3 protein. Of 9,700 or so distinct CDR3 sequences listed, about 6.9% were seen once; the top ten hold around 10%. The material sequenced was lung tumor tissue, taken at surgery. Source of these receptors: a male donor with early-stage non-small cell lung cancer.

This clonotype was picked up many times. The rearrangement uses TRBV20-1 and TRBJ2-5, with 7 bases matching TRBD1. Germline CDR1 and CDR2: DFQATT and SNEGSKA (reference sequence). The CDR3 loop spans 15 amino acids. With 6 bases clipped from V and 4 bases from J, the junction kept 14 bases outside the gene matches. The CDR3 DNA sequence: TGCAGTGCCACCGGGGACAGCGCTACTGTAGAGACCCAGTACTTC. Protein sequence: CSATGDSATVETQYF.

In DNA, the CDR3 is TGTGCCTCGGGAAGCAGGGGGACCTTTCCCTCCTACGAGCAGTACGTC. It is translated as CASGSRGTFPSYEQYV. The chain uses TRBV6-1 and TRBJ2-7; 7 bases are shared with TRBD1. From germline, CDR1 is MNHNS and CDR2 SASEGT. CDR3 length equals 16 residues. The junction had 16 bases not matched to a gene; V was cut back by 11 bases and J by 0 bases.

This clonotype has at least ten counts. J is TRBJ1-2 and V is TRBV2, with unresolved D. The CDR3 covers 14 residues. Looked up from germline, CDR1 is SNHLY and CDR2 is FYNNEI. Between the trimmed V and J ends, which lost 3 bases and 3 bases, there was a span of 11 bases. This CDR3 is CASSDRTYDYGYTF. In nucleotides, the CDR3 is TGTGCCAGCAGTGATCGAACCTACGACTATGGCTACACCTTC.

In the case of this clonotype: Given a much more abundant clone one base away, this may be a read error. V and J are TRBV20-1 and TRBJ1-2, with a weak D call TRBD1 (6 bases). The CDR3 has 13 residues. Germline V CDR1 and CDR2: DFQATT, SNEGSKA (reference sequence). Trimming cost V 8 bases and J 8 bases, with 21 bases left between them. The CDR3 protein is CSTRQEVSRGYTF. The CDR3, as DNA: TGCAGTACAAGACAGGAAGTATCCCGGGGCTACACCTTC.

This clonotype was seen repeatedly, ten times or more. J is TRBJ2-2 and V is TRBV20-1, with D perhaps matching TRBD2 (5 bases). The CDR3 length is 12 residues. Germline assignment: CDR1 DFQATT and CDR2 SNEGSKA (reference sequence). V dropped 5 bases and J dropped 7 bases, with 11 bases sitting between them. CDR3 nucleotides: TGCAGTGCTTCATTGGGAGTCGGGGAGCTGTTTTTT. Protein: CSASLGVGELFF.

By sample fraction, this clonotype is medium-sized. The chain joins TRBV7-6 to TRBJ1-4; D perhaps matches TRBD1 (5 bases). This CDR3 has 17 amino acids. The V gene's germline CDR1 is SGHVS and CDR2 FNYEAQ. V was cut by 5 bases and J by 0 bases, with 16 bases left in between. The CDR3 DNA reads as TGTGCCAGCAGCCCTAAGGGGCAACCGGCAACTAATGAAAAACTGTTTTTT. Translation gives CASSPKGQPATNEKLFF. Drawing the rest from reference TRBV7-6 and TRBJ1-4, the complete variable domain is GAGVSQSPRYKVTKRGQDVALRCDPISGHVSLYWYRQALGQGPEFLTYFNYEAQQDKSGLPNDRFSAERPEGSISTLTIQRTEQRDSAMYRCASSPKGQPATNEKLFFGSGTQLSVL.

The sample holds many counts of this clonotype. This chain's CDR3 is CSASPQARNEKLFF. The DNA for the CDR3 is TGCAGTGCTAGCCCTCAGGCACGGAATGAAAAACTGTTTTTT. The chain combines TRBV20-1 with TRBJ1-4, with D unclear. The germline gives CDR1 DFQATT, CDR2 SNEGSKA (reference sequence). The CDR3 contains 14 residues. V lost 3 bases, J lost 5 bases, and 13 bases lay in between.

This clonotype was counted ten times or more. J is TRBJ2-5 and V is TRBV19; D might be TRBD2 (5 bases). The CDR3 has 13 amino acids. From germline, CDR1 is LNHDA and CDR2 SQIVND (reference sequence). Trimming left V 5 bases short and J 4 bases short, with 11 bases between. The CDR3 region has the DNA TGTGCCAGTAGTCAGACTACAAGAGAGACCCAGTACTTC. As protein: CASSQTTRETQYF.

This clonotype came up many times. CDR3 DNA: TGTGCCATCAGTGAATTGCTAGCGCCTGAGCAGTTCTTC. It translates to CAISELLAPEQFF. V is TRBV10-3 and J is TRBJ2-1; D might be TRBD2 (6 bases). Germline lookup yields CDR1 ENHRY and CDR2 SYGVKD. Trimming took 3 bases from V and 9 from J, leaving 12 bases between them. The CDR3 has 13 residues.

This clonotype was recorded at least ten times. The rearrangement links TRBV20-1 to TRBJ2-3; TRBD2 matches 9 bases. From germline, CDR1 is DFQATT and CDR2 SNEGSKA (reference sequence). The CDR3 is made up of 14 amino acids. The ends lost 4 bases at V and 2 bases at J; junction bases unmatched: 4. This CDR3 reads CSAKASGVTDTQYF. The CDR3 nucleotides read TGCAGTGCTAAGGCTAGCGGGGTCACAGATACGCAGTATTTT.

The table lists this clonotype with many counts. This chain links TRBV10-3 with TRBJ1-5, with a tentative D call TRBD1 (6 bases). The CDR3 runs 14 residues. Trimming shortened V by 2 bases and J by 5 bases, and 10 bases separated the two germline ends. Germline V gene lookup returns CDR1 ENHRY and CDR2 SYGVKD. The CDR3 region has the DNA TGTGCCATCAGTGAGAGGGGGTTTGATCAGCCCCAGCATTTT. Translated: CAISERGFDQPQHF.

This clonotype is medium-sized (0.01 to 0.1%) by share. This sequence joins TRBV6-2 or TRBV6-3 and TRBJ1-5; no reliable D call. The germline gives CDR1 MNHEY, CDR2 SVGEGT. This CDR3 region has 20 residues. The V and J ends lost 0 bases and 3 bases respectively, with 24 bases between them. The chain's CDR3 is CASSYSMTIGSQRDNQPQHF. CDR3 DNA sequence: TGTGCCAGCAGTTACTCGATGACTATCGGGTCGCAGAGGGACAATCAGCCCCAGCATTTT.

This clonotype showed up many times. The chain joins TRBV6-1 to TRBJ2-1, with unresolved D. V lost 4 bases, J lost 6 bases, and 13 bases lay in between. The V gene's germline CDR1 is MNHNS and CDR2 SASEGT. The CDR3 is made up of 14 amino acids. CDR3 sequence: CASSGLLFINEQFF. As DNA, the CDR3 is TGTGCCAGCAGTGGGCTCCTATTCATCAATGAGCAGTTCTTC.